A selection of T cell receptor beta chains follows, all from one sample in a study of T cells in Graves' hyperthyroidism and ophthalmopathy. TCRdb called the multiplex PCR reads again in MiXCR, with one record for every CDR3 protein. Here the sample spans approximately 430,000 distinct CDR3 sequences, about 15% being singletons. Sample: blood. The receptor set was obtained from a man aged 18 to 29 with Graves' ophthalmopathy. The CDR3 runs from the conserved cysteine through the conserved F or W. D genes are given only for firm matches. Size values are once, few and many counts, or a class for expanded clones, and some rows have none.

>many|.|TRBJ2-1|TRBV2
CASSNLGNEQFF
TGTGCCAGCAGTAATTTGGGCAATGAGCAGTTCTTC
>many|TRBD1|TRBJ1-2|TRBV3-1
CASSPWTGMPGYTF
TGTGCCAGCAGCCCCTGGACAGGGATGCCTGGCTACACCTTC
>few|.|TRBJ2-1|TRBV9
CASSVRQVRGEQFF
TGTGCCAGCAGCGTAAGGCAGGTGCGTGGTGAGCAGTTCTTC
>many|TRBD1|TRBJ1-2|TRBV29-1
CSALWTGDYGYTF
TGCAGCGCCCTGTGGACAGGGGACTATGGCTACACCTTC
>.|TRBD2|TRBJ2-5|TRBV6-1
CASSWTSGGPQETQYF
TGTGCCAGCAGTTGGACTAGCGGGGGCCCCCAAGAGACCCAGTACTTC
>many|.|TRBJ2-7|TRBV3-1
CASRGETYEQYF
TGTGCCAGCAGAGGCGAAACCTACGAGCAGTACTTC
>.|TRBD2|TRBJ2-2|TRBV7-9
CASNLRTSGDNTGELFF
TGTGCCAGCAACCTAAGGACTAGCGGAGATAACACCGGGGAGCTGTTTTTT
>many|.|TRBJ1-2|TRBV6-1
CASAGAALGYGYTF
TGTGCCAGTGCGGGGGCGGCGCTGGGCTATGGCTACACCTTC
>many|.|TRBJ2-3|TRBV5-6
CASSKPRKSTDTQYF
TGTGCCAGCAGCAAACCGCGGAAGTCAACAGATACGCAGTATTTT
>few|TRBD2|TRBJ2-5|TRBV2
CASGGGGGGETQYF
TGTGCCAGCGGGGGGGGTGGCGGAGGAGAGACCCAGTACTTC
>.|.|TRBJ1-5|TRBV28
CASSSSWGNNQPQHF
TGTGCCAGCAGTTCGAGTTGGGGTAACAATCAGCCCCAGCATTTT
>many|.|TRBJ2-7|TRBV20-1
CSALEQGYSYEQYF
TGCAGTGCTCTGGAACAGGGATACTCCTACGAGCAGTACTTC
>many|.|TRBJ1-2|TRBV6-1
CASSTTEHDYGYTF
TGTGCCAGCAGTACCACAGAGCATGACTATGGCTACACCTTC
>many|.|TRBJ1-3|TRBV12-3/TRBV12-4
CASNGQISSGNTIYF
TGTGCCAGCAATGGACAGATCAGCTCTGGAAACACCATATATTTT
>many|.|TRBJ2-2|TRBV7-3
CASSQTRNTGELFF
TGTGCCAGCAGCCAGACGAGGAACACCGGGGAGCTGTTTTTT
>.|.|TRBJ1-1|TRBV29-1
CSVLLPEAFF
TGCAGCGTTCTTCTCCCTGAAGCTTTCTTT
>.|.|TRBJ2-7|TRBV7-2
CASSLLTDLSYEQYF
TGTGCCAGCAGCTTATTGACCGATCTTTCCTACGAGCAGTACTTC
>once|TRBD1|TRBJ1-5|TRBV4-1
CASSQGGQQGRNQPQHF
TGCGCCAGCAGCCAAGGCGGTCAACAGGGGCGCAATCAGCCCCAGCATTTT
>many|TRBD2|TRBJ2-1|TRBV18
CASSPSLAGDEQFF
TGTGCCAGCTCACCAAGTCTAGCGGGAGACGAGCAGTTCTTC
>many|TRBD2|TRBJ2-5|TRBV2
CASSETRLAGRSYQETQYF
TGTGCCAGCAGTGAGACGAGACTAGCGGGGCGATCCTACCAAGAGACCCAGTACTTC
>many|.|TRBJ2-1|TRBV20-1
CSAGQSHLFF
TGCAGTGCCGGACAGTCTCATCTGTTCTTC
>many|.|TRBJ2-7|TRBV9
CASSVTGSAYEQYF
TGTGCCAGCAGCGTAACCGGGAGCGCCTACGAGCAGTACTTC
>many|.|TRBJ2-3|TRBV5-6
CASSQKGREADTQYF
TGTGCCAGCAGCCAAAAGGGTCGAGAGGCAGATACGCAGTATTTT
>many|.|TRBJ2-5|TRBV7-9
CASSPRVHQETQYF
TGTGCCAGCAGCCCCCGGGTGCACCAAGAGACCCAGTACTTC
>.|TRBD2|TRBJ2-5|TRBV30
CAWSVLVGGETQYF
TGTGCCTGGAGTGTACTAGTGGGAGGGGAGACCCAGTACTTC
>many|TRBD1|TRBJ1-5|TRBV18
CASSPQGGDQPQHF
TGTGCCAGCTCGCCCCAGGGGGGAGATCAGCCCCAGCATTTT
>many|TRBD2|TRBJ2-7|TRBV27
CASSWGLGNNEQYF
TGTGCCAGCAGTTGGGGACTAGGCAACAACGAGCAGTACTTC
>few|TRBD2|TRBJ2-5|TRBV20-1
CSASSASGGQETQYF
TGCAGTGCTAGTTCGGCTAGCGGGGGACAAGAGACCCAGTACTTC
>.|TRBD2|TRBJ2-3|TRBV9
CASSDGRATDTQYF
TGTGCCAGCAGCGACGGGAGGGCCACAGATACGCAGTATTTT
>many|TRBD2|TRBJ2-7|TRBV7-2
CASSSSGRESEQYF
TGTGCCAGCAGCTCGAGCGGGAGGGAGTCCGAGCAGTACTTC
>many|.|TRBJ1-4|TRBV5-5
CASSLQVLEEKLFF
TGTGCCAGCAGCCTACAGGTCTTAGAGGAAAAACTGTTTTTT
>few|.|TRBJ1-2|TRBV7-9
CASSLFDLTGEGYTF
TGTGCCAGCAGCTTATTTGACTTAACAGGAGAGGGCTACACCTTC
>many|TRBD2|TRBJ2-7|TRBV5-1
CASSLSGTIGSYEQYF
TGCGCCAGCAGCCTGTCCGGGACTATCGGCTCCTACGAGCAGTACTTC
>few|.|TRBJ2-1|TRBV6-1
CASSPASDNEQFF
TGTGCCAGCAGCCCAGCTAGCGACAATGAGCAGTTCTTC
>many|.|TRBJ1-6|TRBV29-1
CSVTGTDNSPLHF
TGCAGCGTTACCGGGACTGACAATTCACCCCTCCACTTT
>many|TRBD1|TRBJ1-2|TRBV28
CASSLRQGRDGYTF
TGTGCCAGCAGTTTACGACAGGGGCGGGACGGCTACACCTTC